The sequence of this T cell receptor beta chain was determined in a study of blood T cell repertoires in COVID-19. Study context: Acute-phase and convalescent COVID-19 samples originated in the United States, Italy and Spain.

As handled by the study authors: It was from reference gene primer amplification that nucleated cell counts were estimated. The repertoire was sequenced with immunoSEQ multiplex PCR; TCRdb's copy has only in-frame clones and lacks some. V, J and clone size were drawn from that table, and D and trimming were deduced from the DNA. The data contain about 360,000 clones, more than 85% of them singletons. From germline, CDR1 is SNHLY and CDR2 FYNNEI. The CDR3 runs 11 residues. Unmatched junction bases numbered 2, after V lost 6 bases and J lost 10 bases. The sample consisted of peripheral blood. The sequence was collected from a human donor in a cohort sampled during active COVID-19. The V gene is TRBV2, the J gene TRBJ2-1; 8 bases map to TRBD2. The CDR3 nucleotides are TGTGCCAGCAGGGCTAGCGGGGAGCAGTTCTTC. Its protein is CASRASGEQFF.